These T cell receptor beta chains were read from a single sample in a study of blood T cell repertoires in COVID-19. The data were produced by immunoSEQ multiplex PCR, yet TCRdb's version contains in-frame clones alone and is incomplete. The repertoire holds under 150,000 clones, with about 70% as singletons. The sample taken for sequencing was peripheral blood. All receptors come from a woman in her seventies with acute or convalescent COVID-19. Both conserved end residues are part of each CDR3. A D gene is named only where the DNA matches it firmly. Only some rows state a clone size, as once, few, many or a class for expanded clones.

>TRBV27|-|-|TRBJ2-3
CASSLVSVRRSTDTQYF
TGTGCCAGCAGTTTAGTGAGCGTCCGCCGTAGCACAGATACGCAGTATTTT
>TRBV19|-|TRBD1|TRBJ2-1
CASSIGAGGNNEQFF
TGTGCCAGTAGTATAGGGGCAGGGGGAAACAATGAGCAGTTCTTC
>TRBV5-5|-|-|TRBJ1-1
CASSLGPNTEAFF
TGTGCCAGCAGCTTGGGGCCCAACACTGAAGCTTTCTTT
>TRBV24-1|-|-|TRBJ2-3
CATSDRGTASGTDTQYF
TGTGCCACCAGTGACCGGGGGACAGCCTCTGGCACAGATACGCAGTATTTT
>TRBV7-2|-|-|TRBJ1-1
CASSLSSNTEAFF
TGTGCCAGCAGCTTATCTTCGAACACTGAAGCTTTCTTT
>TRBV2|-|TRBD1|TRBJ1-2
CASSGRGQGAGGYTF
TGTGCCAGCAGTGGGAGGGGACAGGGGGCAGGTGGCTACACCTTC
>TRBV6-5|-|TRBD1|TRBJ1-2
CASRAGTGVGYTF
TGTGCCAGCAGGGCCGGGACAGGGGTAGGCTACACCTTC
>TRBV6-2/TRBV6-3|-|-|TRBJ2-3
CASSLGRGGWNTQYF
TGTGCCAGCAGTCTGGGGAGGGGGGGCTGGAATACGCAGTATTTT
>TRBV10-3|-|TRBD2|TRBJ2-7
CAISRPGTSQEQYF
TGTGCCATCAGTCGTCCCGGGACTAGTCAGGAGCAGTACTTC
>TRBV28|-|-|TRBJ2-2
CASSFYRLGRNTGELFF
TGTGCCAGCAGTTTTTATCGATTGGGCCGGAACACCGGGGAGCTGTTTTTT
>TRBV30|-|-|TRBJ2-7
CAWRDQGLPGQYF
TGTGCCTGGAGAGATCAAGGCCTCCCAGGGCAGTACTTC
>TRBV7-2|-|-|TRBJ2-3
CASSPLDTQYF
TGTGCCAGCAGCCCCCTGGATACGCAGTATTTT
>TRBV4-1|-|-|TRBJ2-3
CASSQGWGGTDTQYF
TGCGCCAGCAGCCAAGGGTGGGGGGGCACAGATACGCAGTATTTT
>TRBV13|-|-|TRBJ1-5
CASSRRGGQPQHF
TGTGCCAGCAGCCGACGGGGGGGTCAGCCCCAGCATTTT
>TRBV7-9|-|TRBD1|TRBJ1-2
CASSQGQSHGYTF
TGTGCCAGCAGCCAGGGACAGAGTCATGGCTACACCTTC
>TRBV12-2|-|-|TRBJ2-1
CASRLVARQPAYNEQFF
TGTGCAAGTCGCTTAGTCGCGCGCCAACCCGCATACAATGAGCAGTTCTTC
>TRBV15|-|TRBD1|TRBJ1-1
CATSRQGDTEAFF
TGTGCCACCAGTCGACAGGGGGACACTGAAGCTTTCTTT
>TRBV7-9|-|TRBD2|TRBJ2-2
CASSPGLAGTGELFF
TGTGCCAGCAGCCCTGGACTAGCGGGCACCGGGGAGCTGTTTTTT
>TRBV27|-|-|TRBJ1-2
CASSKQGPANYGYTF
TGTGCCAGCAGTAAACAGGGACCTGCTAACTATGGCTACACCTTC
>TRBV28|-|-|TRBJ2-1
CASSPTTANEQFF
TGTGCCAGCAGTCCTACTACCGCCAATGAGCAGTTCTTC
>TRBV6-6|-|TRBD1|TRBJ1-1
CASSDMTGTDTEAFF
TGTGCCAGCAGCGATATGACAGGGACCGACACTGAAGCTTTCTTT
>TRBV5-1|-|TRBD1|TRBJ1-3
CASSLGRYRDRGNGNTIYF
TGCGCCAGCAGCTTGGGGCGGTACCGGGACAGGGGAAATGGAAACACCATATATTTT
>TRBV9|-|TRBD2|TRBJ2-5
CASSVESGGARETQYF
TGTGCCAGCAGCGTAGAAAGCGGGGGGGCCCGAGAGACCCAGTACTTC
>TRBV6-5|-|-|TRBJ1-2
CASSSTGPYGYTF
TGTGCCAGCAGTTCCACAGGGCCCTATGGCTACACCTTC
>TRBV10-3|once|TRBD2|TRBJ2-1
CAISDPAGGYNEQFF
TGTGCCATCAGTGATCCAGCGGGAGGGTACAATGAGCAGTTCTTC
>TRBV30|-|-|TRBJ2-7
CAWSVRGLVSYEQYF
TGTGCCTGGAGTGTGAGAGGTCTAGTCTCCTACGAGCAGTACTTC
>TRBV5-1|-|TRBD1|TRBJ2-7
CATARQGDSYEQYF
TGCGCCACCGCGCGACAGGGGGACTCCTACGAGCAGTACTTC
>TRBV19|-|-|TRBJ1-3
CATPPEQGGGSGNTIYF
TGTGCCACCCCCCCAGAGCAGGGCGGTGGGTCTGGAAACACCATATATTTT
>TRBV7-3|-|TRBD1|TRBJ2-5
CASSLLGQGIGAETQYF
TGTGCCAGCAGCTTATTAGGACAGGGTATCGGAGCAGAGACCCAGTACTTC
>TRBV19|-|-|TRBJ2-1
CASSLYNEQFF
TGTGCCAGTAGTCTTTACAATGAGCAGTTCTTC
>TRBV12-1|-|-|TRBJ2-2
CASSFPVPSRQGSINGELFF
TGTGCCAGCAGCTTCCCGGTTCCATCGAGACAGGGCTCAATCAACGGGGAGCTGTTTTTT
>TRBV19|few|TRBD2|TRBJ2-5
CASSMTSGDQETQYF
TGTGCCAGTAGTATGACTAGCGGGGATCAAGAGACCCAGTACTTC
>TRBV7-9|once|TRBD1|TRBJ2-5
CASSLATGAGETQYF
TGTGCCAGCAGCTTAGCGACAGGGGCGGGGGAGACCCAGTACTTC
>TRBV5-1|-|-|TRBJ2-6
CASSFRAGANVLTF
TGCGCCAGCAGCTTCCGAGCTGGGGCCAACGTCCTGACTTTC
>TRBV13|-|TRBD2|TRBJ2-3
CASSFRLARSTDTQYF
TGTGCCAGCAGCTTCCGACTAGCGCGTAGCACAGATACGCAGTATTTT
>TRBV19|-|TRBD1|TRBJ1-2
CASSRTGGAKVYGYTF
TGTGCCAGTAGTCGGACAGGGGGCGCGAAAGTCTATGGCTACACCTTC
>TRBV6-6|-|TRBD1|TRBJ2-7
CASSGTAPVGEQYF
TGTGCCAGCAGCGGGACAGCGCCCGTTGGTGAGCAGTACTTC
>TRBV2|-|-|TRBJ1-4
CASSEWGGTLNEKLFF
TGTGCCAGCAGTGAATGGGGGGGAACCCTTAATGAAAAACTGTTTTTT
>TRBV7-2|-|TRBD1|TRBJ2-7
CASSDRVRDYEQYF
TGTGCCAGCAGCGACAGGGTAAGAGACTACGAGCAGTACTTC
>TRBV6-6|-|TRBD2|TRBJ2-7
CASSYPGLAVSYEQYF
TGTGCCAGCAGTTACCCGGGACTAGCGGTATCCTACGAGCAGTACTTC
>TRBV9|few|TRBD2|TRBJ2-7
CASSVGLAGESEQYF
TGTGCCAGCAGCGTAGGACTAGCGGGAGAGTCCGAGCAGTACTTC
>TRBV7-2|-|TRBD2|TRBJ2-5
CASSSPGTRYETQYF
TGTGCCAGCAGCTCCCCGGGGACTAGGTACGAGACCCAGTACTTC
>TRBV19|-|TRBD2|TRBJ2-7
CASATLSGRSNEQYF
TGTGCCAGTGCGACCTTAAGCGGGAGATCTAACGAGCAGTACTTC
>TRBV27|many|-|TRBJ2-1
CASSLRRGYNEQFF
TGTGCCAGCAGTTTACGCAGGGGCTACAATGAGCAGTTCTTC
>TRBV2|-|-|TRBJ2-5
CASRDGQLQETQYF
TGTGCCAGCAGGGATGGACAGCTACAAGAGACCCAGTACTTC
>TRBV4-2|-|TRBD1|TRBJ2-7
CASSQETGGKDEQYF
TGTGCCAGCAGCCAAGAAACAGGGGGGAAGGACGAGCAGTACTTC
>TRBV12-5|-|-|TRBJ2-1
CASGLVRGEGFF
TGTGCTAGTGGTTTGGTAAGGGGTGAAGGGTTCTTC
>TRBV27|-|TRBD1|TRBJ2-2
CASRTGQANTGELFF
TGTGCCAGCAGGACGGGACAGGCCAACACCGGGGAGCTGTTTTTT